A selection of T cell receptor beta chains follows, all from one sample in a study of T cell responses to AZD1222 COVID-19 vaccine. Assay: immunoSEQ multiplex PCR; the TCRdb copy retains only in-frame clones and omits some. The top ten hold under 4% of the sample, which has around 150,000 clones, around 90% seen once. Sample: peripheral blood, taken 28 days after the second AZD1222 dose. Receptors were obtained from an adult who received the AZD1222 COVID-19 vaccine. The conserved cysteine and the conserved F or W are not part of the CDR3 here. Size tells how often a clone was seen (once, few, many) or the class of an expanded clone, and some rows leave it out.

clone_size v_call cdr3_aa
. TRBV19 ASSMGGFETQY
. TRBV10-3 AISDSGPLYEQY
. TRBV27 ASKARAVRGEQY
. TRBV11-2 ASSYTRQSYEQY
. TRBV6-5 AASLVVGQPQH
once TRBV6-1 ASSESTSGNLYEQY
. TRBV5-8 ASSLTAYGYT
. TRBV5-4 ASGLNSGVQSEQY
once TRBV18 ASSPLQTNNEQF
. TRBV27 ASSLLTGLNYGYT
. TRBV4-1 ASSHNDEKLF
once TRBV2 ASSESPSSYNEQF
. TRBV6-6 ASRETGLLYGYT
. TRBV7-2 ASSHPPGQGASPLH
. TRBV7-9 ASSFRMNTEAF
. TRBV6-6 ASSYSGEAGELF
. TRBV5-4 ASSRTSGSPYNEQF
. TRBV10-2 ASSEGGVAEAF
. TRBV5-6 ASSSSPGTGLLPQH
. TRBV30 AWSFPLDPQGTDTQY
. TRBV7-9 ASSGHNYGYT
. TRBV19 ASSVGPGGAWGYT
. TRBV12-3/TRBV12-4 ASRQTGEKLF
. TRBV11-3 ASSSGQGEGAEAF
. TRBV2 ASSRGGTGLQETQY
. TRBV7-9 ASSFTTSMISGSYEQY
. TRBV6-7 ASKYTKGVSRVNTIY
. TRBV7-9 ASLMGGSYNEQF
. TRBV4-1 ASSQQGQGPYEQY
. TRBV7-9 ASSLESSYNSPLH
. TRBV5-6 ASKPGTSGAQY
. TRBV6-6 ASSYRDGSSYEQY
. TRBV6-4 ASSEHSNQPQH
few TRBV27 ASSRGQGDGYT
few TRBV29-1 SVLTGSNTEAF
. TRBV15 ATSGRQAFSSYTGELF
. TRBV7-9 ASSNGLAGYNEQF
. TRBV15 ATSPEGTSYEQY
once TRBV30 AWSEGGYGYT
. TRBV6-5 ASSYGTGENIQY
. TRBV13 ASSLGGLYNEQF
. TRBV11-2 ASSQTQETQY
. TRBV19 ASSPPGLANEQY
few TRBV10-2 ATRLWTVENEQF
. TRBV6-4 ASSVAGLNTGELF